Below, one T cell receptor (beta chain) is given with its context. Its antigen is currently unknown. These data belong to a study of OX40 agonist ivuxolimab in advanced cancers. At the level of the study: A mean age of around 63 years, range about 20 to 79, was recorded, and more than 80% were male.

Study-wide results and limits: At 0.1 to 3.0 mg/kg and by week 6, CD4+ and CD8+ T cells in the blood had expanded clonally.

Germline lookup yields CDR1 SGHTS and CDR2 YDEGEE. V was cut by 2 bases and J by 9 bases, with 9 bases left in between. The CDR3 extends over 12 amino acids. Some clones are missing from TCRdb's copy, which holds only in-frame ones; the method was immunoSEQ multiplex PCR. The sample records approximately 80,000 clones, approximately 85% being singletons. Sequences were derived from CD4+ or CD8+ T cells sorted from blood, sampled in a trial of the OX40 agonist ivuxolimab. The clonotype was recovered from an adult with an advanced solid tumor such as melanoma, head and neck, liver or kidney cancer. The gene calls are TRBV5-8 and TRBJ2-1; D is undetermined. The CDR3 DNA reads as TGTGCCAGCAGCTTACTATCTCCTGAGCAGTTCTTC. Translation gives CASSLLSPEQFF.